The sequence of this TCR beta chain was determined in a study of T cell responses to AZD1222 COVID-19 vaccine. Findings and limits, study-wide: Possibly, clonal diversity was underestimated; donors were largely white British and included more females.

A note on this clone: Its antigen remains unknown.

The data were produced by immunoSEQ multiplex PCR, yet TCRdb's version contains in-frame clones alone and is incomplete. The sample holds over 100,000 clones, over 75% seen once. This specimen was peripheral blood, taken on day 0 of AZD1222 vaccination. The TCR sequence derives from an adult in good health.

CDR3 region: CASSQARGGRGEAFF. CDR3 nucleotide sequence: TGCGCCAGCAGCCAAGCCCGGGGGGGGCGTGGAGAAGCTTTCTTT. This chain connects TRBV4-3 to TRBJ1-1; TRBD1 might be the D (6 bases). This CDR3 region has 15 residues. V dropped 1 base and J dropped 8 bases, with 17 bases sitting between them. The germline V gene encodes CDR1 LGHNA and CDR2 YSLEER.